Below are 31 T cell receptor beta chains sequenced from a single sample in a study of shared clonotypes between healthy human individuals. TCRdb's table, derived via immunoSEQ multiplex PCR, lists solely in-frame clones and lacks some. The sample has about 590,000 clones, just under 97% seen once. Naive CD8 cells comprised CD45RO-negative, CCR7-positively selected cells, excluding terminally differentiated effector memory CD45RA+ cells. Sequencing used naive CD8+ T cells sorted from blood. These receptors all come from a woman in her twenties or thirties in good health.

The chain has TRBV27 and TRBJ2-1, with TRBD1 identical over 8 bases. J gave up 8 bases and V 5 bases, and 2 bases lay outside the gene matches. Germline loops: CDR1 MNHEY, CDR2 SMNVEV (reference sequence). This CDR3 is 12 amino acids long. CDR3 region: CASSPGGHEQFF. The CDR3 bases are TGTGCCAGCAGTCCAGGGGGCCATGAGCAGTTCTTC.

The chain joins TRBV2 to TRBJ2-3, with 10 bases lining up with TRBD2. V shed 7 bases, J shed 4 bases, and the junction held 11 bases outside the gene matches. This CDR3 region has 16 residues. Germline V gives CDR1 SNHLY, CDR2 FYNNEI. The CDR3 coding sequence is TGTGCCAGCACCGCACCCCTAGCGGGAGTCGCAGATACGCAGTATTTT. It is translated as CASTAPLAGVADTQYF. Supplemented by reference TRBV2 and TRBJ2-3, the full variable domain reads EPEVTQTPSHQVTQMGQEVILRCVPISNHLYFYWYRQILGQKVEFLVSFYNNEISEKSEIFDDQFSVERPDGSNFTLKIRSTKLEDSAMYFCASTAPLAGVADTQYFGPGTRLTVL.

The rearrangement links TRBV15 to TRBJ2-7; 9 nucleotides align to TRBD2. Germline CDR1 and CDR2: LNHNV and YYDKDF (reference sequence). V lost 1 base to trimming and J lost 4 bases; unmatched junction nucleotides: 11. The CDR3 loop spans 17 amino acids. The CDR3 loop is CATSRVPSGTRTYEQYF. In DNA, the CDR3 is TGTGCCACCAGCAGAGTGCCTAGCGGGACTCGAACGTACGAGCAGTACTTC.

This chain links TRBV6-5 with TRBJ2-7; TRBD2 is a possible D gene (5 bases). V was pared by 4 bases and J by 0 bases, with 13 bases between. The length of the CDR3 is 15 residues. Germline assignment: CDR1 MNHEY and CDR2 SVGAGI. CDR3 protein: CASSLDGGSSYEQYF. CDR3 sequence (DNA): TGTGCCAGCAGTTTGGACGGAGGTAGCTCCTACGAGCAGTACTTC.

This chain connects TRBV4-1 to TRBJ2-7; D perhaps matches TRBD1 (5 bases). Germline V CDR1 and CDR2: MGHRA, YSYEKL. Trimming removed 0 bases from V and 4 bases from J, with 16 bases in between. This CDR3 region has 16 residues. The CDR3 spells CASSQEVVGRVYEQYF. The CDR3 nucleotides read TGCGCCAGCAGCCAAGAAGTCGTTGGCAGGGTTTACGAGCAGTACTTC.

The chain combines TRBV4-1 with TRBJ1-2; maybe TRBD1 (5 bases). The CDR3 runs 14 residues. CDR1 and CDR2 from the germline V gene are MGHRA and YSYEKL. The germline V and J ends were trimmed by 4 bases and 5 bases, with 14 bases remaining between them. This CDR3 reads CASSPRGGSYGYTF. The CDR3 DNA reads TGCGCCAGCAGCCCCCGCGGGGGGAGTTATGGCTACACCTTC.

This chain joins TRBV9 and TRBJ1-1; 8 bases map to TRBD1. V trimming: 7 bases; J trimming: 1 base; junction bases outside the gene matches: 6. The germline V gene has CDR1 SGDLS and CDR2 YYNGEE. The CDR3 consists of 14 residues. DNA of the CDR3: TGTGCCAGCTCACGGGGGACAGGGAACACTGAAGCTTTCTTT. It encodes CASSRGTGNTEAFF.

On this clone: Other DNA sequences in this sample translate to the same CDR3. V is TRBV11-2 and J is TRBJ2-7, with 10 bases fitting TRBD1. The junction had 2 bases not matched to a gene; V was cut back by 6 bases and J by 0 bases. The CDR3 runs to 14 residues. The germline gives CDR1 SGHAT, CDR2 FQNNGV. CDR3 region: CASSWDRGSYEQYF. The CDR3 DNA reads as TGTGCCAGCAGTTGGGACAGGGGCTCCTACGAGCAGTACTTC.

V and J are TRBV4-2 and TRBJ2-1, with 10 bases identical to TRBD2. The length of the CDR3 is 16 residues. Germline V gene lookup returns CDR1 LGHNA and CDR2 YNFKEQ. The junction had 7 bases not matched to a gene; V was cut back by 3 bases and J by 5 bases. CDR3 residues: CASSHILAGVHNEQFF. CDR3 in DNA: TGTGCCAGCAGCCACATTCTAGCGGGAGTCCACAATGAGCAGTTCTTC.

The rearrangement joins TRBV5-5 to TRBJ2-7; no definite D call. CDR3 length: 14 amino acids. Between the trimmed V and J ends, which lost 4 bases and 1 base, there was a span of 12 bases. In germline, CDR1 is SGHKS, CDR2 YYEKEE (reference sequence). CDR3 sequence: CASSPGLLSYEQYF. CDR3 in DNA: TGTGCCAGCAGCCCTGGTCTTCTATCCTACGAGCAGTACTTC. The full variable domain, in which reference TRBV5-5 and TRBJ2-7 provide the parts outside the CDR3, is DAGVTQSPTHLIKTRGQQVTLRCSPISGHKSVSWYQQVLGQGPQFIFQYYEKEERGRGNFPDRFSARQFPNYSSELNVNALLLGDSALYLCASSPGLLSYEQYFGPGTRLTVT.

This CDR3 is CASRPGTSGFVDTQYF. CDR3 sequence (DNA): TGTGCCAGCAGACCTGGGACTAGCGGGTTCGTGGATACGCAGTATTTT. This chain uses TRBV5-8 with TRBJ2-3; TRBD2 aligns across 12 bases. Germline V gives CDR1 SGHTS, CDR2 YDEGEE. The V gene end was trimmed by 5 bases and the J gene end by 6 bases; junction bases not matched to a gene: 10. The CDR3 length is 16 residues.

The chain employs TRBV6-1 and TRBJ2-3; no clear D gene. This CDR3 region has 14 residues. V shed 10 bases and J shed 6 bases, with 20 bases lying between them. Germline V gene data show CDR1 as MNHNS and CDR2 as SASEGT. CDR3 sequence reads: CAISAPPLGDTQYF. DNA for the CDR3: TGTGCCATCTCGGCCCCTCCCCTTGGGGATACGCAGTATTTT.

V gene TRBV4-1 combines with J gene TRBJ2-1; 8 bases agree with TRBD1. The CDR3 is made up of 15 amino acids. After removal of 3 bases from V and 9 bases from J, the junction contained 10 bases not matched to a gene. Looked up from germline, CDR1 is MGHRA and CDR2 is YSYEKL. The CDR3 bases are TGCGCCAGCAGCCAGGAGGACAGGGTTTTCCGTGAGCAGTTCTTC. This codes for CASSQEDRVFREQFF.

The CDR3 DNA is TGCAGCGTGTTAACAGGGGATCCAAGCTATGGCTACACCTTC. Translating gives CSVLTGDPSYGYTF. V gene TRBV29-1 combines with J gene TRBJ1-2; 7 nucleotides align to TRBD1. The CDR3 spans 14 residues. Germline assignment: CDR1 SQVTM and CDR2 ANQGSEA. V lost 6 bases, J lost 4 bases, and 11 bases stayed unmatched.

This clone was recorded only once. V and J are TRBV6-5 and TRBJ2-1; 8 bases are a match to TRBD2. With 8 bases clipped from V and 2 bases from J, the junction kept 5 bases outside the gene matches. CDR1 and CDR2 (germline): MNHEY, SVGAGI. The CDR3 is 14 residues long. The CDR3 nucleotides are TGTGCCAGCCGGGGGGGAGCTCCCTACAATGAGCAGTTCTTC. Protein sequence: CASRGGAPYNEQFF.

CDR3 in DNA: TGTGCCAGCACCGAGCCCGCGACTAGCGGTGAAAACAATGAGCAGTTCTTC. Protein product: CASTEPATSGENNEQFF. The chain employs TRBV2 and TRBJ2-1; 9 bases map to TRBD2. The CDR3 totals 17 residues. Trimming removed 7 bases from V and 5 bases from J; junction bases left unmatched: 15. Germline-derived CDR1 and CDR2 are SNHLY and FYNNEI.

The chain combines TRBV7-9 with TRBJ1-3; D unresolved. CDR3 length: 17 residues. Trimming shortened V by 3 bases and J by 2 bases, and 17 bases separated the two germline ends. The germline V gene has CDR1 SEHNR and CDR2 FQNEAQ (reference sequence). The CDR3 loop is CASSFGDMRPAGNTIYF. CDR3 DNA: TGTGCCAGCAGCTTTGGTGATATGAGGCCCGCTGGAAACACCATATATTTT.

The chain employs TRBV28 and TRBJ2-7; 8 bases fit TRBD2. CDR3 length: 15 amino acids. The germline V gene has CDR1 MDHEN and CDR2 SYDVKM. After removal of 4 bases from V and 0 bases from J, the junction contained 5 bases not matched to a gene. The CDR3 loop is CASSSDSGISYEQYF. The CDR3 DNA follows: TGTGCCAGCAGTTCCGATAGCGGGATCTCCTACGAGCAGTACTTC.

V usage is TRBV27 and J usage is TRBJ1-5; no clear D gene. The CDR3 is 14 amino acids. CDR1 is MNHEY, CDR2 SMNVEV, per germline (reference sequence). V was pared by 8 bases and J by 0 bases, with 11 bases between. CDR3 sequence (DNA): TGTGCCAGCCAAGTAGGAGGTAGCAATCAGCCCCAGCATTTT. Translation gives CASQVGGSNQPQHF.

V usage is TRBV27 and J usage is TRBJ1-2, with a weak D call TRBD1 (5 bases). CDR3 length: 14 amino acids. CDR1 and CDR2 from the germline V gene are MNHEY and SMNVEV (reference sequence). V lost 5 bases and J lost 6, with 16 bases in between. The CDR3: CASSVTGTGHGYTF. CDR3 DNA sequence: TGTGCCAGCAGTGTCACCGGGACTGGCCATGGCTACACCTTC.

Here the CDR3 DNA reads TGCGCCAGCAGCCTGGCGGCTAGCAGCTTCTTTAAGCAGTACTTC. It encodes CASSLAASSFFKQYF. The chain uses TRBV4-1 and TRBJ2-7, with D tentatively TRBD2 (5 bases). Germline values: CDR1 MGHRA, CDR2 YSYEKL. The CDR3 consists of 15 residues. Trimming shortened V by 4 bases and J by 8 bases, and 21 bases separated the two germline ends.

V gene TRBV5-4 combines with J gene TRBJ1-1; no reliable D call. This CDR3 is built from 13 residues. Germline V gene sequence: CDR1 SGHNT, CDR2 YYREEE (reference sequence). Trimming took off 1 base at V and 0 bases at J, with 4 bases between the two ends. The CDR3 nucleotides read TGTGCCAGCAGCTTGACAGTGAACACTGAAGCTTTCTTT. The encoded protein is CASSLTVNTEAFF. Variable domain in full (rest from reference TRBV5-4 and TRBJ1-1): ETGVTQSPTHLIKTRGQQVTLRCSSQSGHNTVSWYQQALGQGPQFIFQYYREEENGRGNFPPRFSGLQFPNYSSELNVNALELDDSALYLCASSLTVNTEAFFGQGTRLTVV.

The chain links TRBV4-1 to TRBJ2-7; the match to TRBD2 covers 7 bases. Germline trimming cut 4 bases from V and 6 bases from J; bases unmatched to any gene: 3. The CDR3 extends over 12 amino acids. Germline V gives CDR1 MGHRA, CDR2 YSYEKL. The CDR3 reads CASSPGGGEQYF. The CDR3 DNA follows: TGCGCCAGCAGCCCAGGCGGGGGCGAGCAGTACTTC.

This clone was picked up a small number of times. J is TRBJ1-5 and V is TRBV4-1; D not certain. CDR1 is MGHRA, CDR2 YSYEKL, per germline. This CDR3 has 14 amino acids. The V end lost 5 bases, the J end lost 5 bases, and 13 bases lay between the germline ends. The CDR3 bases are TGCGCCAGCAGCTCAAGAATCGGGGATCAGCCCCAGCATTTT. As protein: CASSSRIGDQPQHF.

V and J are TRBV28 and TRBJ2-7, with no clear D. CDR1 is MDHEN and CDR2 is SYDVKM in the germline V gene. Trimming shortened V by 1 base and J by 1 base, and 11 bases separated the two germline ends. The CDR3 runs to 15 residues. CDR3 nucleotide sequence: TGTGCCAGCAGTTTATTCAAGATCCGTTCCTACGAGCAGTACTTC. Residues: CASSLFKIRSYEQYF.

The chain combines TRBV11-2 with TRBJ1-5, with TRBD1 as a possible D gene (6 bases). Between the trimmed V and J ends, which lost 1 base and 2 bases, there was a span of 9 bases. The CDR3 has 15 amino acids. Germline CDR1 and CDR2: SGHAT and FQNNGV. The CDR3 here is CASSLAGEGNQPQHF. The CDR3 DNA is TGTGCCAGCAGCTTAGCAGGGGAGGGCAATCAGCCCCAGCATTTT.

V and J are TRBV7-9 and TRBJ2-1; 9 bases are a match to TRBD2. Germline V gene sequence: CDR1 SEHNR, CDR2 FQNEAQ (reference sequence). The CDR3 covers 17 residues. J lost 2 bases, V lost 4 bases, and 9 bases had no gene match. CDR3 protein: CASSSPLAGETYNEQFF. DNA for the CDR3: TGTGCCAGCAGCTCCCCATTAGCGGGAGAAACCTACAATGAGCAGTTCTTC.

The V call is TRBV28, the J call TRBJ1-2; tentative D call: TRBD1 (6 bases). CDR1 and CDR2 from the germline V gene are MDHEN and SYDVKM. This CDR3 has 13 amino acids. The V and J ends lost 5 bases and 6 bases respectively, with 13 bases between them. This CDR3 reads CASSGDRIDGYTF. The CDR3 bases are TGTGCCAGCAGTGGAGACAGGATCGATGGCTACACCTTC.

The genes are TRBV10-2 and TRBJ1-1; unclear D gene. The V gene's germline CDR1 is WSHSY and CDR2 SAAADI. The CDR3 has 16 residues. V was clipped by 3 bases and J by 3 bases, with 17 bases between them. CDR3 sequence (DNA): TGCGCCAGCAGTGAATCGCGGCTTCTTAGGTACACTGAAGCTTTCTTT. It yields the protein CASSESRLLRYTEAFF.

The rearrangement uses TRBV13 and TRBJ2-7; TRBD1 aligns across 9 bases. The CDR3 totals 15 residues. CDR1 PRHDT and CDR2 FYEKMQ come from the germline V gene (reference sequence). V shed 4 bases, J shed 0 bases, and the junction held 4 bases outside the gene matches. As DNA, the CDR3 is TGTGCCAGCAGCTCCCCGGGACAGGGCTCCTACGAGCAGTACTTC. Translated, it gives CASSSPGQGSYEQYF. The full variable domain, in which reference TRBV13 and TRBJ2-7 provide the parts outside the CDR3, is AAGVIQSPRHLIKEKRETATLKCYPIPRHDTVYWYQQGPGQDPQFLISFYEKMQSDKGSIPDRFSAQQFSDYHSELNMSSLELGDSALYFCASSSPGQGSYEQYFGPGTRLTVT.

The gene calls are TRBV5-4 and TRBJ2-1; 12 bases match TRBD2. The CDR3 extends over 14 amino acids. The trim removed 7 bases at V and 10 bases at J, leaving 9 bases unmatched. From germline, CDR1 is SGHNT and CDR2 YYREEE (reference sequence). The CDR3 nucleotides are TGTGCCAGCTCCACCGGGACTAGCGGGCCCGAGCAGTTCTTC. Protein product: CASSTGTSGPEQFF.